This section outlines one T cell receptor beta chain sequence together with its context. Seattle enrolled patients during active infection and tracked them longitudinally. This specimen belongs to a study of blood T cell repertoires in COVID-19. Study information: Italy, Spain and the United States were the sources of the convalescent and acute COVID-19 samples. PBMCs, B-cell-depleted T cells, or T cells provided the cDNA or gDNA that made up the material.

Per the study methods: Estimated nucleated cell counts came from reference gene primer amplification. Profiled with immunoSEQ multiplex PCR; TCRdb holds only in-frame clones, not every one. D and trimming were read from the DNA, whereas the V and J calls and clone size are those reported in that table. The sample includes some 200,000 clones, around 94% of them seen just once. This sequence originates from a young man with COVID-19, enrolled during active disease. What was sequenced was peripheral blood.

The CDR3 nucleotides are TGTGCCAGCAGTTACTCGTTGGGACAGGGGGTCACTGAGCAGTTCTTC. This gives the protein CASSYSLGQGVTEQFF. The chain carries TRBV6-5 and TRBJ2-1; TRBD1 aligns across 11 bases. V trimming: 0 bases; J trimming: 9 bases; junction bases outside the gene matches: 7. Germline V gene lookup returns CDR1 MNHEY and CDR2 SVGAGI. The CDR3 totals 16 residues.